The clone carrying this T cell receptor beta chain appeared a few times. Its antigen remains unknown. The TCR library protocol was used to attach unique molecular identifiers. These identifiers were attached to individual cDNA molecules. TCRdb redid the calling of the 5' RACE reads with MiXCR, one entry per CDR3 protein. The table has some 42,000 distinct CDR3 sequences, about 6% seen once; the top ten hold roughly 7.7%. Germline V lookup: CDR1 SGHNT, CDR2 YYREEE (reference sequence). Deletions cut 0 bases from V and 1 base from J, with 4 bases between. The CDR3 contains 13 residues. This specimen belongs to a study of early T cells in non-severe SARS-CoV-2 infection. Study as a whole: The study sequenced bulk RNA from unsorted whole blood, with chains unpaired.

Points from the study as a whole: Anti-spike CD8 responses were favored in VDJdb matching, and private and CD4 specificities were missed.

The J gene is TRBJ1-1, the V gene TRBV5-4; D gene unclear. Source: whole blood, taken at baseline. This sequence originates from an adult who was a healthcare worker with PCR-confirmed SARS-CoV-2 infection or an uninfected control (not recorded which). CDR3 in amino acids: CASSLGGNTEAFF. CDR3 DNA sequence: TGTGCCAGCAGCTTGGGAGGGAACACTGAAGCTTTCTTT.